A selection of T cell receptor beta chains follows, all from one sample in a study of cytomegalovirus exposure and HLA in healthy donors. Repertoires were generated with immunoSEQ multiplex PCR, while TCRdb's copy carries only in-frame clones and drops some. Counted here are 150,000 to 200,000 clones, 70% to 85% occurring once; the ten biggest clones make up around 3.5%. Sequenced: PBMCs. The receptors come from a woman aged 55-70 years in good health and CMV-seropositive. CDR3s include the opening cysteine and the closing phenylalanine or tryptophan. D genes are given only for firm matches. Expanded clones get a size class; other rows say once, few or many, or leave the size out.

v_gene,d_gene,j_gene,abundance,CDR3aa,CDR3nt
TRBV7-6,TRBD1,TRBJ2-7,once,CASSSTGTGPSEQYF,TGTGCCAGCAGCTCTACCGGGACAGGTCCCAGCGAGCAGTACTTC
TRBV28,TRBD1,TRBJ2-5,-,CASSTGGTETQYF,TGTGCCAGCAGTACAGGGGGCACAGAGACCCAGTACTTC
TRBV7-6,TRBD1,TRBJ2-2,-,CASSSIRQGASGELFF,TGTGCCAGCAGCTCGATACGACAGGGGGCGTCGGGGGAGCTGTTTTTT
TRBV19,TRBD1,TRBJ2-2,-,CARRQGANPLDTGELFF,TGTGCCAGAAGACAGGGGGCGAACCCTTTGGACACCGGGGAGCTGTTTTTT
TRBV9,-,TRBJ1-1,once,CASSVGAGGGVTEAFF,TGTGCCAGCAGCGTAGGGGCAGGAGGTGGGGTCACTGAAGCTTTCTTT
TRBV27,TRBD2,TRBJ2-1,once,CASGRLAGGSYNEQFF,TGTGCCAGCGGCAGACTAGCGGGAGGGTCCTACAATGAGCAGTTCTTC
TRBV2,-,TRBJ1-2,-,CASSGRAGANYGYTF,TGTGCCAGCAGTGGGCGGGCAGGGGCGAACTATGGCTACACCTTC
TRBV5-1,TRBD1,TRBJ2-7,once,CASSFSTGGWGEQYF,TGCGCCAGCAGCTTCTCGACAGGGGGCTGGGGCGAGCAGTACTTC
TRBV2,TRBD1,TRBJ1-2,once,CASRPGTARTPKGYTF,TGTGCCAGCAGGCCCGGGACAGCCAGAACCCCTAAGGGCTACACCTTC
TRBV5-6,-,TRBJ1-3,-,CASSWAGGKGDF,TGTGCCAGCAGCTGGGCCGGGGGGAAGGGAGATTTT
TRBV2,TRBD1,TRBJ2-4,-,CASGDRERKNIQYF,TGTGCCAGCGGGGACAGGGAGCGCAAAAACATTCAGTACTTC
TRBV6-5,-,TRBJ1-5,-,CASGVGDSNQPQHF,TGTGCCAGCGGAGTTGGTGATAGCAATCAGCCCCAGCATTTT
TRBV1,-,TRBJ1-1,-,CTSSPWTRLNTEAFF,TGCACCAGCAGCCCTTGGACAAGACTGAACACTGAAGCTTTCTTT
TRBV9,TRBD2,TRBJ2-4,few,CASSRGGEVRNIQYF,TGTGCCAGCAGCCGGGGGGGGGAGGTAAGGAACATTCAGTACTTC
TRBV27,TRBD1,TRBJ1-1,-,CASSLVGRGSTEAFF,TGTGCCAGCAGTTTAGTGGGCAGGGGGAGCACTGAAGCTTTCTTT
TRBV6-6,TRBD1,TRBJ1-6,-,CASSYQRTGGSPLHF,TGTGCCAGCAGTTATCAGAGGACAGGAGGTTCACCCCTCCACTTT
TRBV7-6,TRBD1,TRBJ2-7,-,CASSQSQPGQGAYEQYF,TGTGCCAGCAGCCAGTCGCAGCCCGGACAGGGGGCCTACGAGCAGTACTTC
TRBV28,TRBD1,TRBJ1-2,-,CASSSTGTASYTF,TGTGCCAGCAGTTCCACCGGGACAGCGAGCTACACCTTC
TRBV6-5,TRBD1,TRBJ2-7,-,CASSYTRGRNEQYF,TGTGCCAGCAGTTACACCAGGGGGCGAAACGAGCAGTACTTC
TRBV5-1,-,TRBJ2-1,-,CASSLQGRSYNEQFF,TGCGCCAGCAGCTTACAGGGTAGGTCCTACAATGAGCAGTTCTTC
TRBV9,TRBD2,TRBJ2-1,-,CASSVLAGGSLGEQFF,TGTGCCAGCAGTGTACTAGCGGGAGGGTCGCTGGGTGAGCAGTTCTTC
TRBV7-8,-,TRBJ1-2,once,CASSLGGYGYTF,TGTGCCAGCAGCTTGGGGGGATATGGCTACACCTTC
TRBV1,-,TRBJ1-2,-,CTSSRTGNYGYTF,TGCACCAGCAGCCGGACAGGGAACTATGGCTACACCTTC
TRBV28,TRBD1,TRBJ2-7,-,CASRTGAGYEQYF,TGTGCCAGCAGGACAGGGGCGGGCTACGAGCAGTACTTC
TRBV29-1,TRBD1,TRBJ2-5,-,CSASLGQGLSETQYF,TGCAGCGCCTCCTTGGGACAGGGGTTATCAGAGACCCAGTACTTC
TRBV6-1,TRBD1,TRBJ1-4,-,CASKVTGATNEKLFF,TGTGCCAGCAAAGTCACAGGGGCGACTAATGAAAAACTGTTTTTT
TRBV29-1,-,TRBJ2-2,-,CSVELTTTGELFF,TGCAGCGTTGAATTGACAACCACCGGGGAGCTGTTTTTT
TRBV6-5,TRBD1,TRBJ1-3,once,CASRQGGPGNTIYF,TGTGCCAGCCGACAGGGCGGCCCTGGAAACACCATATATTTT
TRBV6-5,-,TRBJ1-6,-,CASSSRGSPLHF,TGTGCCAGCAGTTCCCGGGGATCACCCCTCCACTTT
TRBV5-1,TRBD1,TRBJ2-2,-,CASSGLTGVKTGELFF,TGCGCCAGCAGCGGACTGACAGGGGTGAAAACCGGGGAGCTGTTTTTT
TRBV7-6,-,TRBJ1-6,-,CASSSTPSQGNSPLHF,TGTGCCAGCAGCTCCACCCCTTCGCAGGGCAATTCACCCCTCCACTTT
TRBV7-2,-,TRBJ1-4,-,CASSLSGGSNEKLFF,TGTGCCAGCAGCTTATCGGGGGGCTCGAATGAAAAACTGTTTTTT
TRBV7-2,TRBD1,TRBJ1-2,-,CASREGAGYGYTF,TGTGCCAGCAGGGAGGGGGCTGGCTATGGCTACACCTTC
TRBV28,TRBD2,TRBJ2-1,-,CASSPIRTSGRSSYNEQFF,TGTGCCAGCAGTCCAATCCGGACTAGCGGGAGGAGCTCCTACAATGAGCAGTTCTTC
TRBV1,-,TRBJ1-4,-,CTSSLKNQWQVALPSTNEKLFF,TGCACCAGCAGCCTTAAGAACCAGTGGCAGGTTGCTCTTCCATCAACTAATGAAAAACTGTTTTTT
TRBV2,-,TRBJ2-1,-,CASSVIAGSNEQFF,TGTGCCAGCAGTGTTATAGCAGGGTCCAATGAGCAGTTCTTC
TRBV18,TRBD1,TRBJ1-1,-,CASSPVPTGRGTEAFF,TGTGCCAGCTCACCCGTACCGACAGGGCGAGGCACTGAAGCTTTCTTT
TRBV7-9,TRBD1,TRBJ1-2,-,CASSPLRGFYGYTF,TGTGCCAGCAGCCCCCTCAGGGGGTTCTATGGCTACACCTTC
TRBV7-3,TRBD1,TRBJ1-6,-,CASSSTRTGSNSPLHF,TGTGCCAGCAGCTCGACTAGGACAGGGTCTAATTCACCCCTCCACTTT
TRBV7-9,-,TRBJ1-5,-,CAVGESNQPQHF,TGTGCCGTCGGGGAAAGCAATCAGCCCCAGCATTTT
TRBV5-1,-,TRBJ1-5,-,CASRRSPEEPQHF,TGCGCCAGCAGGCGAAGCCCAGAGGAGCCCCAGCATTTT
TRBV2,TRBD2,TRBJ2-1,few,CASSYLAGNEQFF,TGTGCCAGCAGTTATTTAGCGGGGAATGAGCAGTTCTTC
TRBV21-1,-,TRBJ2-7,-,CASRGTPNTYEQYF,TGTGCCAGCAGGGGGACACCGAATACCTACGAGCAGTACTTC
TRBV5-4,TRBD1,TRBJ2-1,-,CASSRQGGDNEQFF,TGTGCCAGCAGCCGACAGGGGGGAGACAATGAGCAGTTCTTC
TRBV7-9,-,TRBJ2-3,-,CASSPAGSGPTDTQYF,TGTGCCAGCAGCCCCGCGGGGAGCGGACCCACAGATACGCAGTATTTT
TRBV4-3,TRBD1,TRBJ2-6,once,CASSPGTGGSAGANGLTF,TGCGCCAGCAGCCCGGGGACAGGGGGGTCAGCTGGGGCCAACGGCCTGACTTTC
TRBV18,-,TRBJ2-5,-,CASSPGLRETQYF,TGTGCCAGCTCACCAGGACTTCGCGAGACCCAGTACTTC